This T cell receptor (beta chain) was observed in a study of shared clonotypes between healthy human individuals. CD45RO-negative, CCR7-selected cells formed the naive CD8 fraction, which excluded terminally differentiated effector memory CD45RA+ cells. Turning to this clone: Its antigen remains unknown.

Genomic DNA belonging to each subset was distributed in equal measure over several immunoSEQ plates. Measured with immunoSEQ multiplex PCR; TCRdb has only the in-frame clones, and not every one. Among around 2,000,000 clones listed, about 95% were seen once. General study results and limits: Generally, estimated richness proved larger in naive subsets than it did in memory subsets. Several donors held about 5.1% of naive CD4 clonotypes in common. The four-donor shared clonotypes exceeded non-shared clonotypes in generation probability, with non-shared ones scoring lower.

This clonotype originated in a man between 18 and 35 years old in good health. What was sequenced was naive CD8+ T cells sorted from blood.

The CDR3, as DNA: TGTGCCAGCAGTTACTCGAGGACTAGCGGCTACAATGAGCAGTTCTTC. It codes for CASSYSRTSGYNEQFF. The chain links TRBV6-5 to TRBJ2-1; TRBD2 matches 10 bases. V was clipped by 0 bases and J by 3 bases; unmatched bases: 2. Per germline, CDR1 MNHEY and CDR2 SVGAGI. CDR3 length: 16 residues.